A single sample is the source of the 26 T cell receptor beta chains below, sequenced in a study of shared clonotypes between healthy human individuals. Generated by immunoSEQ multiplex PCR, the TCRdb table keeps only in-frame clones and is missing some. Here the sample spans some 2,500,000 clones, more than 85% being singletons. Source material: naive CD4+ T cells from PBMCs. Regarding subset: CD45RA+ positively selected. The receptors were sampled from a man younger than 30 in good health. Some clones in this sample may be carry-over from other donors' samples.

The chain combines TRBV11-3 with TRBJ2-1; 10 bases match TRBD1. The germline V gene encodes CDR1 SGHNT and CDR2 YENEEA. The CDR3 covers 15 residues. V lost 5 bases and J lost 5; bases outside the gene matches: 6. CDR3 nucleotide sequence: TGTGCCAGCAGCCAGGGACAGGGGACACACAATGAGCAGTTCTTC. Its translation is CASSQGQGTHNEQFF. Variable domain in full (rest from reference TRBV11-3 and TRBJ2-1): EAGVVQSPRYKIIEKKQPVAFWCNPISGHNTLYWYLQNLGQGPELLIRYENEEAVDDSQLPKDRFSAERLKGVDSTLKIQPAELGDSAVYLCASSQGQGTHNEQFFGPGTRLTVL.

The rearrangement joins TRBV6-5 to TRBJ2-1; D may match TRBD1 or TRBD2 (6 bases each). Germline V gene sequence: CDR1 MNHEY, CDR2 SVGAGI. CDR3 length: 13 residues. Trimming removed 6 bases at V and 6 bases at J, with 12 bases between. Here the CDR3 DNA reads TGTGCCAGCAGGGTAGGGGGAGGCAATGAGCAGTTCTTC. Translating it yields CASRVGGGNEQFF.

The CDR3 nucleotides read TGTGCCAGCAGTGACCGGGACAGGGGATATGAAAAACTGTTTTTT. It translates to CASSDRDRGYEKLFF. The rearrangement uses TRBV6-1 and TRBJ1-4; TRBD1 matches at 10 bases. V dropped 3 bases and J dropped 6; count of bases not matched to a gene: 4. The CDR3 covers 15 residues. The germline gives CDR1 MNHNS, CDR2 SASEGT.

The rearrangement uses TRBV11-2 and TRBJ1-2; D perhaps matches TRBD1 (5 bases). Germline V CDR1 and CDR2: SGHAT, FQNNGV. V lost 0 bases to trimming and J lost 7 bases, with 9 bases between them. The CDR3 extends over 13 amino acids. CDR3 sequence: CASSLDRDGGYTF. For the CDR3, the DNA is TGTGCCAGCAGCTTAGACAGGGATGGTGGCTACACCTTC.

The chain carries TRBV7-9 and TRBJ1-1, with D hard to call. V gave up 1 base and J gave up 6 bases, with 12 bases separating them. The CDR3 has 14 residues. In germline, CDR1 is SEHNR, CDR2 FQNEAQ (reference sequence). The CDR3 sequence: CASSLEFVTAEAFF. In nucleotides, the CDR3 is TGTGCCAGCAGCTTAGAGTTCGTTACGGCTGAAGCTTTCTTT.

The rearrangement joins TRBV7-9 to TRBJ2-1, with TRBD2 matching over 7 bases. Germline values: CDR1 SEHNR, CDR2 FQNEAQ (reference sequence). The CDR3 sequence is 19 residues long. Unmatched junction bases numbered 16, after V lost 5 bases and J lost 0 bases. CDR3 region: CASSPGTLADLSSYNEQFF. The CDR3 DNA is TGTGCCAGCAGCCCAGGGACCCTAGCGGACCTGAGCTCCTACAATGAGCAGTTCTTC.

The CDR3 DNA reads as TGTGCCAGAAGCTTGGTTAAACAGGGTCGGTGTGAAAAACTGTTTTTT. Translating it yields CARSLVKQGRCEKLFF. This chain links TRBV5-3 with TRBJ1-4; possible D gene TRBD1, 6 bases. TRBV5-3 is known as an ORF, though its function is uncertain. The CDR3 spans 16 residues. Deletions cut 0 bases from V and 7 bases from J, with 16 bases between.

This chain joins TRBV19 and TRBJ1-1, with D perhaps TRBD1 (5 bases). Germline V gene lookup returns CDR1 LNHDA and CDR2 SQIVND (reference sequence). CDR3 length: 15 amino acids. V was trimmed by 6 bases and J by 4 bases, leaving 18 bases between them. CDR3 DNA sequence: TGTGCCAGTAGCGGGGTAGGGTGGGGGAGCACTGAAGCTTTCTTT. It encodes CASSGVGWGSTEAFF. Full variable domain (remainder filled in from reference TRBV19 and TRBJ1-1): DGGITQSPKYLFRKEGQNVTLSCEQNLNHDAMYWYRQDPGQGLRLIYYSQIVNDFQKGDIAEGYSVSREKKESFPLTVTSAQKNPTAFYLCASSGVGWGSTEAFFGQGTRLTVV.

The chain recombines TRBV5-1 with TRBJ2-6; the D gene is possibly TRBD2 (6 bases). The CDR3 runs 18 residues. V was shortened by 1 base and J by 1 base, with 15 bases between the two germline ends. From germline, CDR1 is SGHRS and CDR2 YFSETQ. The CDR3 here is CASSLFTRGGSGANVLTF. The DNA for the CDR3 is TGCGCCAGCAGCTTGTTTACGCGGGGCGGGTCTGGGGCCAACGTCCTGACTTTC.

The chain uses TRBV27 and TRBJ2-7, with TRBD2 identical over 14 bases. The CDR3 extends over 15 amino acids. The J segment lost 0 bases and the V segment lost 6 bases, leaving 1 base of the junction unmatched. Germline assignment: CDR1 MNHEY and CDR2 SMNVEV (reference sequence). CDR3: CASRGLAGASYEQYF. CDR3 nucleotide sequence: TGTGCCAGCAGGGGACTAGCGGGGGCCTCCTACGAGCAGTACTTC.

The rearrangement links TRBV6-5 to TRBJ1-1, with a possible D match to TRBD1 (6 bases). CDR3 size: 16 residues. V was shortened by 0 bases and J by 1 base, with 12 bases between the two germline ends. Germline V CDR1 and CDR2: MNHEY, SVGAGI. This chain's CDR3 is CASSYSGGRWNTEAFF. CDR3 bases: TGTGCCAGCAGTTACTCCGGGGGCAGGTGGAACACTGAAGCTTTCTTT.

The rearrangement links TRBV28 to TRBJ2-2; 10 bases agree with TRBD2. This CDR3 is 13 amino acids long. Germline values: CDR1 MDHEN, CDR2 SYDVKM. The CDR3 region has the DNA TGTGTTAGCGGGAGGCCTGGCCACGGGGAGCTGTTTTTT. This codes for CVSGRPGHGELFF.

The chain carries TRBV10-3 and TRBJ1-4; D unresolved. CDR1 and CDR2 (germline): ENHRY, SYGVKD. V dropped 11 bases and J dropped 0 bases, with 7 bases sitting between them. The CDR3 is 12 amino acids. The CDR3 sequence: CAASATNEKLFF. The CDR3 DNA sequence: TGTGCCGCGAGTGCAACTAATGAAAAACTGTTTTTT.

The V gene is TRBV4-1, the J gene TRBJ1-2, with 12 bases matching TRBD1. Germline V CDR1 and CDR2: MGHRA, YSYEKL. This CDR3 spans 15 amino acids. With V trimmed by 1 base and J by 6 bases, 3 bases remained unmatched. The CDR3 protein is CASSQAGTGGNGYTF. Here the CDR3 DNA reads TGCGCCAGCAGCCAAGCCGGGACAGGGGGCAATGGCTACACCTTC.

The J gene is TRBJ2-2, the V gene TRBV29-1; 8 nucleotides align to TRBD2. The junction had 16 bases not matched to a gene; V was cut back by 6 bases and J by 7 bases. The CDR3 length is 16 residues. CDR1 is SQVTM and CDR2 is ANQGSEA in the germline V gene. The CDR3 spells CSVPGLEVGAYGELFF. CDR3 DNA sequence: TGCAGCGTCCCGGGACTAGAAGTGGGCGCCTACGGGGAGCTGTTTTTT.

The V and J genes are TRBV4-2 and TRBJ2-5, with 7 positions matching TRBD1. The J call is doubtful: the DNA matches TRBJ2-7 better. The germline CDR1 and CDR2 sequences are LGHNA and YNFKEQ. This CDR3 spans 15 amino acids. The CDR3 region has the DNA TGTGCCAGCAGCCAAGAGGCAGGGGGATACTACGAGCAGTACTTC. Translation gives CASSQEAGGYYEQYF.

This chain connects TRBV7-8 to TRBJ1-5; TRBD1 is a possible D gene (6 bases). The V end was cut by 8 bases, the J end by 3 bases, with 38 bases between. CDR3 length: 22 amino acids. Germline CDR1 is SGHVS and CDR2 is FQNEAQ. CDR3 in amino acids: CASSRAWGGTGSEIRNNQPQHF. CDR3 in DNA: TGTGCCAGCTCCAGGGCATGGGGGGGCACAGGGTCCGAAATACGAAACAATCAGCCCCAGCATTTT.

The V gene is TRBV27, the J gene TRBJ2-7; 10 bases match TRBD1. Germline V gene lookup returns CDR1 MNHEY and CDR2 SMNVEV (reference sequence). The CDR3 consists of 14 residues. V was pared by 5 bases and J by 4 bases, with 5 bases of the junction left unmatched. In DNA form, the CDR3 reads TGTGCCAGCAGTAGACAGGGGGCGCAATACGAGCAGTACTTC. Translated, it gives CASSRQGAQYEQYF.

Only one count was recorded for this clone. The rearrangement uses TRBV11-1 and TRBJ2-5, with D perhaps matching TRBD2 (6 bases). V was shortened by 5 bases and J by 4 bases, with 26 bases between the two germline ends. This CDR3 is 18 amino acids long. Germline V CDR1 and CDR2: SGHAT, FQDESV (reference sequence). CDR3 in amino acids: CASSAQLGRSGLSETQYF. DNA of the CDR3: TGTGCCAGCAGCGCCCAATTAGGGAGGTCTGGTCTTTCAGAGACCCAGTACTTC.

This chain links TRBV5-5 with TRBJ2-7; 7 nucleotides agree with TRBD2. Germline CDR1 SGHKS, CDR2 YYEKEE (reference sequence). CDR3 length: 15 amino acids. With 0 bases clipped from V and 2 bases from J, the junction kept 5 bases outside the gene matches. CDR3 protein: CASSLVAGAPYEQYF. As DNA, the CDR3 is TGTGCCAGCAGCTTGGTGGCGGGAGCCCCCTACGAGCAGTACTTC.

V usage is TRBV15 and J usage is TRBJ1-3; no definite D call. The CDR3 runs 15 residues. V was clipped by 5 bases and J by 3 bases, with 14 bases between them. From germline, CDR1 is LNHNV and CDR2 YYDKDF (reference sequence). The CDR3 DNA is TGTGCCACCAGCCGAGGACCGAGTCGTGGAAACACCATATATTTT. This translates into CATSRGPSRGNTIYF.

This rearrangement joins TRBV12-1 to TRBJ2-7; the DNA was not compared with TRBD1, the D call given in the table. TRBV12-1 is described as a pseudogene. The length of the CDR3 is 19 residues. CDR3 in DNA: TGTGCCAGCAGCTTTGAGGTGGGACAGATTCTAGCCGACTCCTACGAGCAGTACTTC. Its protein product is CASSFEVGQILADSYEQYF.

The chain links TRBV28 to TRBJ1-1, with D hard to call. This CDR3 region has 15 residues. The germline V gene encodes CDR1 MDHEN and CDR2 SYDVKM. V lost 5 bases and J lost 1, with 14 bases in between. CDR3 coding DNA: TGTGCCAGCAGTCACGGCGGGAGAGGGAACACTGAAGCTTTCTTT. As protein: CASSHGGRGNTEAFF.

The V gene is TRBV9, the J gene TRBJ2-5; D tentatively reads TRBD1 or TRBD2 (5 bases each). The CDR3 sequence is 14 residues long. The V end lost 0 bases, the J end lost 3 bases, and 9 bases lay between the germline ends. Germline values: CDR1 SGDLS, CDR2 YYNGEE. The CDR3 nucleotides read TGTGCCAGCAGCGTAGGGCTGGGGGAAGAGACCCAGTACTTC. Protein product: CASSVGLGEETQYF.

Of note for this clone: The same CDR3 is also encoded by other DNA sequences in this sample. The rearrangement joins TRBV28 to TRBJ1-5; D is possibly TRBD1 (5 bases). Germline CDR1 is MDHEN and CDR2 is SYDVKM. V lost 6 bases and J lost 0, with 9 bases in between. The CDR3 runs to 14 residues. The CDR3 sequence: CASRGPYSNQPQHF. The CDR3 DNA follows: TGTGCCAGCAGGGGACCTTATAGCAATCAGCCCCAGCATTTT.

Notes on this clone: In the same sample, other DNA sequences code for this CDR3. The V call is TRBV5-1, the J call TRBJ1-2; D gene unclear. V lost 2 bases, J lost 2 bases, and 7 bases lay in between. CDR1 and CDR2 from the germline V gene are SGHRS and YFSETQ. The CDR3 length is 13 residues. The CDR3 loop is CASSFPENYGYTF. In DNA form, the CDR3 reads TGCGCCAGCAGCTTTCCCGAGAACTATGGCTACACCTTC.